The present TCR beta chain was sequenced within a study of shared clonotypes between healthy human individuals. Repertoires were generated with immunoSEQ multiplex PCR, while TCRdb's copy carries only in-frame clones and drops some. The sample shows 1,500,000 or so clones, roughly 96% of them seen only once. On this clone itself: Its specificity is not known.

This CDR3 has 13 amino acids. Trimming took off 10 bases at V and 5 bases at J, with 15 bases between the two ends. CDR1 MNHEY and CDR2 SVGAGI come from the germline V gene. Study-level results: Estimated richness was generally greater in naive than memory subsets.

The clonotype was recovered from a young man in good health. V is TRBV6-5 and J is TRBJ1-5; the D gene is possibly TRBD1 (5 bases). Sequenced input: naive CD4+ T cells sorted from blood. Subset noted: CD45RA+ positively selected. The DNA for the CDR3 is TGTGCCACGGGGGTAACAGGATATCAGCCCCAGCATTTT. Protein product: CATGVTGYQPQHF.